Listed below are T cell receptor beta chains from one sample, sequenced in a study of Ad26.COV2.S vaccination and SARS-CoV-2 variants. Measured with immunoSEQ multiplex PCR; TCRdb has only the in-frame clones, and not every one. The sample shows 180,000 or so clones, around 88% of them seen only once. The sample was peripheral blood, taken after recovery from COVID-19. Receptors were obtained from a human donor who had recovered from COVID-19. Each CDR3 is given with its conserved first and last residue. The D gene is left open where the match is weak. For some rows the clone size is stated as once, few or many, or as a class when expanded; others skip it.

V gene: TRBV5-6; D gene: NA; clone size: NA; J gene: TRBJ2-7; CDR3 protein: CASSLRSEQYF; CDR3 DNA: TGTGCCAGCAGCTTGAGGAGCGAGCAGTACTTC
V gene: TRBV2; D gene: TRBD2; clone size: NA; J gene: TRBJ2-3; CDR3 protein: CARGTSDSTDTQYF; CDR3 DNA: TGTGCCAGGGGGACTAGCGATAGCACAGATACGCAGTATTTT
V gene: TRBV5-4; D gene: TRBD2; clone size: NA; J gene: TRBJ2-7; CDR3 protein: CASSLGLAARYEQYF; CDR3 DNA: TGTGCCAGCAGCTTGGGACTAGCGGCGCGGTACGAGCAGTACTTC
V gene: TRBV12-3/TRBV12-4; D gene: NA; clone size: NA; J gene: TRBJ2-7; CDR3 protein: CASSFSLYEQYF; CDR3 DNA: TGTGCCAGCAGTTTTAGCCTATACGAGCAGTACTTC
V gene: TRBV5-1; D gene: NA; clone size: NA; J gene: TRBJ1-1; CDR3 protein: CASSTAGYFGDTEAFF; CDR3 DNA: TGCGCCAGTTCCACAGCAGGTTATTTTGGGGACACTGAAGCTTTCTTT
V gene: TRBV5-1; D gene: NA; clone size: NA; J gene: TRBJ2-3; CDR3 protein: CASRMDSTDTQYF; CDR3 DNA: TGCGCCAGCAGGATGGACAGCACAGATACGCAGTATTTT
V gene: TRBV6-5; D gene: TRBD1; clone size: once; J gene: TRBJ2-7; CDR3 protein: CASSYSYRGYEQYF; CDR3 DNA: TGTGCCAGCAGTTACTCGTACAGGGGATACGAGCAGTACTTC
V gene: TRBV18; D gene: NA; clone size: NA; J gene: TRBJ2-1; CDR3 protein: CASSPQQGGGGQFF; CDR3 DNA: TGTGCCAGCTCACCACAACAGGGTGGTGGTGGGCAGTTCTTC
V gene: TRBV5-1; D gene: TRBD1; clone size: NA; J gene: TRBJ2-7; CDR3 protein: CASSLRDRVYEQYF; CDR3 DNA: TGCGCCAGCAGCTTGAGGGACAGGGTGTACGAGCAGTACTTC
V gene: TRBV19; D gene: TRBD1; clone size: NA; J gene: TRBJ2-7; CDR3 protein: CASTRGGQGPYEQYF; CDR3 DNA: TGTGCCAGTACCCGAGGGGGACAGGGGCCCTACGAGCAGTACTTC
V gene: TRBV18; D gene: NA; clone size: NA; J gene: TRBJ2-5; CDR3 protein: CASSRNRDGETQYF; CDR3 DNA: TGTGCCAGCTCACGGAATAGGGACGGGGAGACCCAGTACTTC
V gene: TRBV18; D gene: TRBD1; clone size: few; J gene: TRBJ1-6; CDR3 protein: CASSPAGQPSPLHF; CDR3 DNA: TGTGCCAGCTCACCTGCGGGACAGCCTTCACCCCTCCACTTT
V gene: TRBV2; D gene: NA; clone size: NA; J gene: TRBJ2-5; CDR3 protein: CTSSVGSYQETQYF; CDR3 DNA: TGTACCAGCAGTGTAGGGTCGTACCAAGAGACCCAGTACTTC
V gene: TRBV19; D gene: TRBD1; clone size: NA; J gene: TRBJ2-2; CDR3 protein: CASRDRATGELFF; CDR3 DNA: TGTGCCAGTCGGGACAGGGCCACCGGGGAGCTGTTTTTT
V gene: TRBV18; D gene: NA; clone size: few; J gene: TRBJ2-2; CDR3 protein: CASSPRTNTGELFF; CDR3 DNA: TGTGCCAGCTCACCAAGGACGAACACCGGGGAGCTGTTTTTT
V gene: TRBV9; D gene: TRBD1; clone size: NA; J gene: TRBJ1-2; CDR3 protein: CASSVRTGGASTYGYTF; CDR3 DNA: TGTGCCAGCAGCGTTCGAACAGGGGGCGCTTCAACCTATGGCTACACCTTC
V gene: TRBV2; D gene: TRBD1; clone size: NA; J gene: TRBJ2-3; CDR3 protein: CASSEAYGTGVRTDTQYF; CDR3 DNA: TGTGCCAGCAGTGAAGCGTATGGGACAGGGGTTCGCACAGATACGCAGTATTTT
V gene: TRBV9; D gene: NA; clone size: few; J gene: TRBJ2-1; CDR3 protein: CASTNEQFF; CDR3 DNA: TGTGCCAGCACCAATGAGCAGTTCTTC
V gene: TRBV19; D gene: NA; clone size: NA; J gene: TRBJ2-7; CDR3 protein: CASSISSHAWGYEQYF; CDR3 DNA: TGTGCCAGTAGTATATCTAGCCACGCTTGGGGCTACGAGCAGTACTTC
V gene: TRBV9; D gene: TRBD2; clone size: NA; J gene: TRBJ2-5; CDR3 protein: CASSVDPAGGRTQYF; CDR3 DNA: TGTGCCAGCAGCGTGGATCCGGCGGGGGGGCGGACCCAGTACTTC
V gene: TRBV6-5; D gene: TRBD1; clone size: NA; J gene: TRBJ1-5; CDR3 protein: CASRQGRGNQPQHF; CDR3 DNA: TGTGCCAGCCGACAGGGCCGGGGCAATCAGCCCCAGCATTTT
V gene: TRBV2; D gene: TRBD1; clone size: NA; J gene: TRBJ1-5; CDR3 protein: CASSKDRDQPQHF; CDR3 DNA: TGTGCCAGCAGTAAGGACAGGGATCAGCCCCAGCATTTT
V gene: TRBV18; D gene: NA; clone size: NA; J gene: TRBJ2-1; CDR3 protein: CASSPWNTNYNEQFF; CDR3 DNA: TGTGCCAGCTCACCATGGAATACAAACTACAATGAGCAGTTCTTC
V gene: TRBV27; D gene: TRBD2; clone size: once; J gene: TRBJ2-1; CDR3 protein: CASSPLAGGLKEQFF; CDR3 DNA: TGTGCCAGCAGTCCCTTAGCGGGAGGTTTAAAGGAGCAGTTCTTC